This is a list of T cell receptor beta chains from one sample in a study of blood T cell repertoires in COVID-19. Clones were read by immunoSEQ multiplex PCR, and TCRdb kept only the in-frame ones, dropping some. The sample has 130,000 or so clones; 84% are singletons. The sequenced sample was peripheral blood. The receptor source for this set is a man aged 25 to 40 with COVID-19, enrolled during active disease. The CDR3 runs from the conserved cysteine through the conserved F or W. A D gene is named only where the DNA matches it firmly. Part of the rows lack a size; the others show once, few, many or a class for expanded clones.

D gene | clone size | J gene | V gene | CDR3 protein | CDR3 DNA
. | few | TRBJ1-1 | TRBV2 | CASRYDRSLTEAFF | TGTGCCAGCAGGTACGACAGGTCGCTCACTGAAGCTTTCTTT
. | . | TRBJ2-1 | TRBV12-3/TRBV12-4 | CASSLHNEQFF | TGTGCCAGCAGTCTCCACAATGAGCAGTTCTTC
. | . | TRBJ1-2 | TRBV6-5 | CASRGTRGNSYGYTF | TGTGCCAGCAGGGGGACCAGGGGTAATAGCTATGGCTACACCTTC
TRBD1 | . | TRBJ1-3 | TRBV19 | CASTSDRPFGNTIYF | TGTGCCAGTACATCGGACAGGCCCTTCGGAAACACCATATATTTT
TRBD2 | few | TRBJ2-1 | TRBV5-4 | CASSLGTSGYNEQFF | TGTGCCAGCAGCTTAGGGACTAGCGGGTACAATGAGCAGTTCTTC
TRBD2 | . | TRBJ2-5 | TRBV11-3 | CASSLGGSGTETQYF | TGTGCCAGCAGCTTGGGCGGGAGCGGGACGGAGACCCAGTACTTC
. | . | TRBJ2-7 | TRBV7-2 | CASSLMQGLYEQYF | TGTGCCAGCAGCTTAATGCAGGGTCTCTACGAGCAGTACTTC
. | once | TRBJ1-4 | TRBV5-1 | CASSSAAGPINEKLFF | TGCGCCAGCAGCTCGGCCGCGGGACCGATTAATGAAAAACTGTTTTTT
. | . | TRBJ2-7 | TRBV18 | CASSPSVEGEQYF | TGTGCCAGCTCACCCTCCGTTGAGGGCGAGCAGTACTTC
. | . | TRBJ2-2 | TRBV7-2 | CASSFYSGSRSGELFF | TGTGCCAGCAGCTTCTACAGCGGGTCCCGCAGCGGGGAGCTGTTTTTT
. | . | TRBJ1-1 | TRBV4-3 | CASSQETVGRGQGGPEAFF | TGCGCCAGCAGCCAAGAAACGGTGGGACGGGGGCAGGGAGGGCCTGAAGCTTTCTTT
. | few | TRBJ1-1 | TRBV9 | CASSVEGGTEAFF | TGTGCCAGCAGCGTAGAAGGGGGCACTGAAGCTTTCTTT
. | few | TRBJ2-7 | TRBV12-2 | CASRLPPRTSEEYEQYF | TGTGCAAGTCGCTTACCTCCTCGGACTAGCGAGGAGTACGAGCAGTACTTC
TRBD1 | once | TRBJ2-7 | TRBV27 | CASSLTGGEQYF | TGTGCCAGCAGTTTAACAGGGGGGGAGCAGTACTTC
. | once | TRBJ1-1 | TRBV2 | CASEGGGTEAFF | TGTGCCAGCGAGGGTGGGGGGACTGAAGCTTTCTTT
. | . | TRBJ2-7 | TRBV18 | CASSPSGTSAAREQYF | TGTGCCAGCTCACCTAGTGGGACTTCTGCCGCGAGAGAGCAGTACTTC
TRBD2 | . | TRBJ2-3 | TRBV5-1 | CASSRQREGGTQYF | TGCGCCAGCAGCCGGCAGCGGGAGGGCGGGACGCAGTATTTT
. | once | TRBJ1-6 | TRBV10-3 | CAISAFLGGDSPLHF | TGTGCCATCAGTGCTTTCTTGGGAGGGGATTCACCCCTCCACTTT
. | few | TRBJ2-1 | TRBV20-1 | CSVDNEQFF | TGCAGTGTCGACAATGAGCAGTTCTTC
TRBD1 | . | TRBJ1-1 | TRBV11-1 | CASSLDRGAFF | TGTGCCAGCAGCTTGGACAGGGGAGCTTTCTTT
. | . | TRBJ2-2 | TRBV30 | CAWWTENTGELFF | TGTGCCTGGTGGACAGAGAACACCGGGGAGCTGTTTTTT
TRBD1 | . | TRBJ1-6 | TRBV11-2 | CASSLDNEGTAYNSPLHF | TGTGCCAGCAGCTTAGATAATGAAGGGACAGCCTATAATTCACCCCTCCACTTT
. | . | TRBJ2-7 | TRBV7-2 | CASSASTAEQYF | TGTGCCAGCAGCGCAAGCACAGCCGAGCAGTACTTC
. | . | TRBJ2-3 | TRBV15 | CATSPRVDASTDTQYF | TGTGCCACCAGCCCCCGGGTTGACGCTAGCACAGATACGCAGTATTTT
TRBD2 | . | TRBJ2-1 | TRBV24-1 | CATSDSRPSGVYNEQFF | TGTGCCACCAGTGATTCGCGTCCTAGCGGGGTCTACAATGAGCAGTTCTTC
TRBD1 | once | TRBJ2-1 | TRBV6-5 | CASIRDRDSDEQFF | TGTGCCAGCATAAGGGACAGGGATTCGGATGAGCAGTTCTTC
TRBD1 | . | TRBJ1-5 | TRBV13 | CASSLGMGQGGQPQHF | TGTGCCAGCAGCTTAGGAATGGGACAGGGTGGACAGCCCCAGCATTTT
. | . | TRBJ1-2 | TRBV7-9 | CASSLDPGENYGYTF | TGTGCCAGCAGCTTAGATCCAGGGGAGAACTATGGCTACACCTTC
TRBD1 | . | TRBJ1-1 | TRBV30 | CAWSVPKPGLAGADRANTEAFF | TGTGCCTGGAGTGTACCCAAACCGGGACTAGCGGGGGCTGACAGGGCGAACACTGAAGCTTTCTTT
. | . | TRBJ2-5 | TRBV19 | CASSKTGSQETQYF | TGTGCCAGTAGTAAGACAGGATCTCAAGAGACCCAGTACTTC
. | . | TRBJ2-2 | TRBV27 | CASSLYLQSSTGELFF | TGTGCCAGCAGTTTATATTTACAGAGCAGCACCGGGGAGCTGTTTTTT
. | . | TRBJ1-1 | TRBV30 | CAWSPTRNRGNTEAFF | TGTGCCTGGAGTCCGACACGTAACCGGGGGAACACTGAAGCTTTCTTT
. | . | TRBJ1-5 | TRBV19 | CASSGVGENQPQHF | TGTGCCAGTAGCGGTGTGGGAGAAAATCAGCCCCAGCATTTT
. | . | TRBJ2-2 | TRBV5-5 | CASSLSGNTGELFF | TGTGCCAGCAGCTTAAGCGGTAACACCGGGGAGCTGTTTTTT
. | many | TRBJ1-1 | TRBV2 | CASSGQMNTEAFF | TGTGCCAGCAGTGGACAGATGAACACTGAAGCTTTCTTT
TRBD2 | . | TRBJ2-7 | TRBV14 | CASSRALAGEGYEQYF | TGTGCCAGCAGCCGCGCCCTAGCGGGAGAAGGCTACGAGCAGTACTTC
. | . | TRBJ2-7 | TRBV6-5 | CASHLGEVEQYF | TGTGCCAGCCACCTCGGCGAGGTCGAGCAGTACTTC
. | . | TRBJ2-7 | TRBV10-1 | CASSEWQDPPREQYF | TGCGCCAGCAGTGAGTGGCAGGATCCCCCCCGCGAGCAGTACTTC
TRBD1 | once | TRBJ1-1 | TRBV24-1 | CATSGQGARAEAFF | TGTGCCACCAGTGGACAGGGGGCTAGGGCTGAAGCTTTCTTT
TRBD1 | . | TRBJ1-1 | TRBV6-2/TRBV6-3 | CASSYTGVTEAFF | TGTGCCAGCAGTTACACAGGGGTCACTGAAGCTTTCTTT
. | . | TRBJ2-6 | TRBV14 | CASSYRVGGANVLTF | TGTGCCAGCAGCTACAGGGTTGGCGGGGCCAACGTCCTGACTTTC
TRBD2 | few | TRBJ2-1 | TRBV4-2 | CASRLAGEGNEQFF | TGTGCCAGCAGACTAGCGGGAGAAGGCAATGAGCAGTTCTTC
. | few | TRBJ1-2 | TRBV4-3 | CASSQDRGGGYGYTF | TGCGCCAGCAGCCAAGACCGGGGGGGAGGCTATGGCTACACCTTC
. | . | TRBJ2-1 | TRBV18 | CASSPRTVYNEQFF | TGTGCCAGCTCACCAAGAACAGTCTACAATGAGCAGTTCTTC
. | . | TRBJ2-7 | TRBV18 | CASSPTRESDEQYF | TGTGCCAGCTCACCAACCCGGGAGTCGGACGAGCAGTACTTC
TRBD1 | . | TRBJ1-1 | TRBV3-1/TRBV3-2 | CASSIRQGPEAFF | TGTGCCAGCAGCATTCGACAGGGGCCGGAAGCTTTCTTT
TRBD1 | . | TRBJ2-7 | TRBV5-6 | CASRQGQGDASYEQYF | TGTGCCAGCAGACAGGGACAGGGGGACGCCTCCTACGAGCAGTACTTC
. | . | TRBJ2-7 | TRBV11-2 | CASSPGWASRTYEQYF | TGTGCCAGCAGCCCGGGATGGGCTAGCAGAACCTACGAGCAGTACTTC
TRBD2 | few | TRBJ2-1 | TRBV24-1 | CATSEVRGSGYNEQFF | TGTGCCACCAGTGAGGTGCGCGGGAGTGGATACAATGAGCAGTTCTTC
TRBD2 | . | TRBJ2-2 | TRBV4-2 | CASSLPMTSGLGELFF | TGTGCCAGCAGCTTACCGATGACTAGCGGGCTCGGGGAGCTGTTTTTT
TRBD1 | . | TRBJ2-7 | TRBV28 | CASRLDREMYEQYF | TGTGCCAGCAGACTGGACAGGGAAATGTACGAGCAGTACTTC